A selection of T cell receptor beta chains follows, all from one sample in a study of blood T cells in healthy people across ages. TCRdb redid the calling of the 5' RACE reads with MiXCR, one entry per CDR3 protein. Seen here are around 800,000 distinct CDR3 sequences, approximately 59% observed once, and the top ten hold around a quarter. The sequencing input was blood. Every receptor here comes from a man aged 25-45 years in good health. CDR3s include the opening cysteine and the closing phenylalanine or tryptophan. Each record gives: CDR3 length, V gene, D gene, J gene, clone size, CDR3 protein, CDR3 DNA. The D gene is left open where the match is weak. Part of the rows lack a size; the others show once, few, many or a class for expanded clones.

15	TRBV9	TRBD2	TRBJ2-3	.	CASKPSGGSTDTQYF	TGTGCCAGCAAGCCTAGCGGGGGGTCCACAGATACGCAGTATTTT
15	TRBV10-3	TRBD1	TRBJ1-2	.	CAISDGDRAAYGYTF	TGTGCCATCAGCGACGGGGACAGGGCTGCCTATGGCTACACCTTC
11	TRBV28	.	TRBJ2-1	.	CASRTLDEQFF	TGTGCCAGCAGGACACTCGATGAGCAGTTCTTC
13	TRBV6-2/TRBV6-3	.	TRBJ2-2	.	CASRDTSSGELFF	TGTGCCAGCAGAGATACTAGCTCCGGGGAGCTGTTTTTT
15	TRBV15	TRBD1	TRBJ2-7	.	CATSRDPGTGYEQYF	TGTGCCACCAGCAGAGACCCAGGGACAGGGTACGAGCAGTACTTC
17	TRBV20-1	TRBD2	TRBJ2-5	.	CSARTEAGRNREETQYF	TGCAGTGCCCGGACGGAAGCGGGGAGGAATAGGGAAGAGACCCAGTACTTC
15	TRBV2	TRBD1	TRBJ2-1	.	CASRPTGGTYNEQFF	TGTGCCAGCAGGCCGACAGGGGGAACCTACAATGAGCAGTTCTTC
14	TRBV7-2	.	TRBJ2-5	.	CASSSGTLGETQYF	TGTGCCAGCAGCTCCGGGACCCTTGGGGAGACCCAGTACTTC
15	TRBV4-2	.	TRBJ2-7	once	CASSQARDIRLEQYF	TGTGCCAGCAGCCAGGCCCGGGACATCCGCCTCGAGCAGTACTTC
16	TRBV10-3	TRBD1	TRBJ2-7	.	CAIGESQGARMYEQYF	TGTGCCATCGGTGAGTCACAGGGGGCGCGTATGTACGAGCAGTACTTC
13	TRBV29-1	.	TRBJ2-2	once	CSADREGTGELFF	TGCAGCGCAGACAGGGAGGGAACCGGGGAGCTGTTTTTT
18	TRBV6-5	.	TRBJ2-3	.	CASSYRSGGTGFTDTQYF	TGTGCCAGCAGTTACCGGAGCGGGGGGACAGGATTCACAGATACGCAGTATTTT
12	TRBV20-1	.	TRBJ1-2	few	CSARAQGVGYTF	TGCAGTGCTAGAGCACAGGGAGTGGGCTACACCTTC
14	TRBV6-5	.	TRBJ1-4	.	CASSYGVEARKLFF	TGTGCCAGCAGTTACGGCGTGGAGGCGCGAAAACTGTTTTTT
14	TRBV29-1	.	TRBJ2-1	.	CSVGGGASYNEQFF	TGCAGCGTGGGCGGAGGGGCTTCCTACAATGAGCAGTTCTTC
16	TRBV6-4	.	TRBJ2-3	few	CASSGTGSFNTDTQYF	TGTGCCAGCAGCGGAACGGGGTCTTTCAACACAGATACGCAGTATTTT
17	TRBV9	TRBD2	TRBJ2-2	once	CASGDPVAGSKAGELFF	TGTGCCAGCGGCGACCCAGTAGCGGGGAGTAAAGCCGGGGAGCTGTTTTTT
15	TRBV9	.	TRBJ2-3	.	CASSVDGGVTDTQYF	TGTGCCAGCAGCGTAGATGGCGGGGTGACAGATACGCAGTATTTT
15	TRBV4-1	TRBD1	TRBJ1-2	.	CASSQGAGQIYGYTF	TGCGCCAGCAGCCAAGGCGCGGGACAGATATATGGCTACACCTTC
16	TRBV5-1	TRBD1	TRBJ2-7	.	CASSPFNRGISYEQYF	TGCGCCAGCAGTCCCTTTAACAGGGGAATCTCCTACGAGCAGTACTTC
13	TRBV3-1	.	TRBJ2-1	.	CASSSLPEGEQFF	TGTGCCAGCAGTTCCCTCCCTGAAGGAGAGCAGTTCTTC
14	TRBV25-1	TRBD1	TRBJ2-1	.	CASSEGQGPNEQFF	TGTGCCAGCAGTGAGGGACAGGGGCCCAATGAGCAGTTCTTC
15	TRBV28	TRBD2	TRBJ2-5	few	CASSFPSGGPGTQYF	TGTGCCAGCAGTTTCCCTAGCGGGGGTCCTGGGACCCAGTACTTC
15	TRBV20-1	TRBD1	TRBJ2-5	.	CSARARGTPWETQYF	TGCAGTGCTAGAGCCAGGGGGACACCCTGGGAGACCCAGTACTTC
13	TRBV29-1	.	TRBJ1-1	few	CSVEGWGNTEAFF	TGCAGCGTTGAAGGGTGGGGGAACACTGAAGCTTTCTTT
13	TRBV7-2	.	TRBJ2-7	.	CASSLAGHNEQYF	TGTGCCAGCAGCTTAGCGGGGCACAATGAGCAGTACTTC
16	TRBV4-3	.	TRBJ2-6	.	CASSQGAGRGANVLTF	TGCGCCAGCAGCCAGGGGGCAGGGAGAGGGGCCAACGTCCTGACTTTC
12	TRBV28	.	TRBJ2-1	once	CASSFEGSEQFF	TGTGCCAGCAGTTTCGAGGGAAGTGAGCAGTTCTTC
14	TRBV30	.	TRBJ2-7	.	CAWSGQGSSYEQYF	TGTGCCTGGAGTGGTCAGGGAAGCTCCTACGAGCAGTACTTC
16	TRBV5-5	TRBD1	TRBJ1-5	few	CASSLVPGGYNQPQHF	TGTGCCAGCAGCTTGGTCCCAGGGGGCTACAATCAGCCCCAGCATTTT
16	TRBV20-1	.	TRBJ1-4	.	CSARDSGTGGIEKLFF	TGCAGTGCTAGAGATAGCGGTACCGGTGGGATAGAAAAACTGTTTTTT
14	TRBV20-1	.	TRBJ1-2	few	CSAREGMAGAGYTF	TGCAGTGCTAGAGAAGGAATGGCAGGGGCTGGCTACACCTTC
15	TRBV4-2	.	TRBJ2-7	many	CASSQEIDTSYEQYF	TGTGCCAGCAGCCAAGAGATTGACACCTCCTACGAGCAGTACTTC
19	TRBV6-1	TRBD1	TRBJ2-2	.	CASARNRQGLMEYTGELFF	TGTGCCAGTGCTCGGAATCGACAGGGCCTAATGGAGTACACCGGGGAGCTGTTTTTT
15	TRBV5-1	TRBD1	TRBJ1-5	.	CASSGTGEANQPQHF	TGCGCCAGCAGCGGGACAGGGGAGGCCAATCAGCCCCAGCATTTT
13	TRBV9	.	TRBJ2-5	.	CASSVDLLGTQYF	TGTGCCAGCAGCGTAGACCTCCTTGGGACCCAGTACTTC
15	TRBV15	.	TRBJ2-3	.	CATSSRQGAELTQYF	TGTGCCACCAGCTCAAGGCAAGGGGCCGAGTTGACGCAGTATTTT
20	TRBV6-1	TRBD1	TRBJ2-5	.	CASSPSQTVLGTGVGETQYF	TGTGCCAGCTCGCCCAGCCAGACAGTCCTTGGGACAGGGGTCGGGGAGACCCAGTACTTC
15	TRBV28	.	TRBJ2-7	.	CASSPSGWGSYEQYF	TGTGCCAGCAGCCCGTCAGGGTGGGGGTCCTACGAGCAGTACTTC
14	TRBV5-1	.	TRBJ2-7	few	CASSLASHADEQYF	TGCGCCAGCAGCTTGGCCAGCCACGCGGACGAGCAGTACTTC
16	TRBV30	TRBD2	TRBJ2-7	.	CARRVERGAGSYEQYF	TGTGCCCGCCGAGTGGAGCGGGGGGCCGGCTCCTACGAGCAGTACTTC
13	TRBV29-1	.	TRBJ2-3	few	CSVGDWGPDTQYF	TGCAGCGTTGGGGATTGGGGCCCAGATACGCAGTATTTT